Below, 21 T cell receptor beta chains from the same sample are listed, as sequenced in a study of blood T cell repertoires in COVID-19. Profiling relied on immunoSEQ multiplex PCR, and the TCRdb table lists in-frame clones only, not all of them. The repertoire holds about 320,000 clones, with approximately 88% as singletons. Source material: PBMCs or T cells enriched from blood (not recorded which). All receptors derive from a man in his 60s who had recovered from COVID-19.

The V and J genes are TRBV10-3 and TRBJ2-7, with 8 bases lining up with TRBD1. The CDR3 extends over 14 amino acids. Germline CDR1 and CDR2: ENHRY and SYGVKD. J was trimmed by 2 bases and V by 6 bases; bases with no gene match: 6. CDR3 in amino acids: CAISRTGQPYEQYF. The DNA for the CDR3 is TGTGCCATCAGCCGGACAGGGCAACCCTACGAGCAGTACTTC.

In its sample, this clone was seen once. The chain links TRBV19 to TRBJ2-6; D possibly corresponds to TRBD1 (6 bases). Germline loops: CDR1 LNHDA, CDR2 SQIVND (reference sequence). V lost 4 bases to trimming and J lost 0 bases, with 10 bases between them. This CDR3 region has 16 residues. The CDR3 region is CASSRQVNSGANVLTF. In nucleotides, the CDR3 is TGTGCCAGTAGTAGACAGGTTAACTCTGGGGCCAACGTCCTGACTTTC.

This chain joins TRBV5-1 and TRBJ1-2, with 10 bases fitting TRBD1. The CDR3 length is 15 residues. The V gene end was trimmed by 7 bases and the J gene end by 5 bases; junction bases not matched to a gene: 11. CDR1 and CDR2 (germline): SGHRS, YFSETQ. CDR3 loop: CASSTGDRGVYGYTF. The CDR3 DNA reads as TGCGCCAGCTCCACTGGGGACAGGGGTGTATATGGCTACACCTTC.

The chain links TRBV29-1 to TRBJ1-2; 7 nucleotides line up with TRBD1. Germline CDR1 reads SQVTM; CDR2 reads ANQGSEA. V gave up 3 bases and J gave up 3 bases; unmatched junction bases: 1. There are 12 residues in the CDR3. The CDR3 protein is CSVDRGDYGYTF. CDR3 DNA: TGCAGCGTTGACAGGGGGGACTATGGCTACACCTTC.

The rearrangement uses TRBV28 and TRBJ1-4; D might be TRBD1 (6 bases). Trimming cost V 5 bases and J 8 bases, with 18 bases left between them. This CDR3 comprises 15 residues. Germline values: CDR1 MDHEN, CDR2 SYDVKM. CDR3 in amino acids: CASSTLQGFREKLFF. CDR3 in DNA: TGTGCCAGCAGTACCTTACAGGGATTTAGGGAAAAACTGTTTTTT.

V is TRBV6-5 and J is TRBJ1-2; 8 nucleotides agree with TRBD1. This CDR3 has 13 residues. Germline CDR1 is MNHEY and CDR2 is SVGAGI. V lost 3 bases, J lost 10 bases, and 7 bases stayed unmatched. The CDR3 region is CASSYTDRGNYTF. The CDR3 bases are TGTGCCAGCAGTTATACTGACAGGGGAAACTACACCTTC.

The chain combines TRBV11-2 with TRBJ2-3, with TRBD2 matching 10 bases. Germline CDR1 reads SGHAT; CDR2 reads FQNNGV. This CDR3 is 15 amino acids long. The ends lost 5 bases at V and 6 bases at J; junction bases unmatched: 8. CDR3 nucleotides: TGTGCCAGCAGCCCTATAGCGGGGGGCGCGGATACGCAGTATTTT. As protein: CASSPIAGGADTQYF.

The V gene is TRBV5-1, the J gene TRBJ2-7; 10 nucleotides match TRBD2. Trimming cost V 2 bases and J 5 bases; bases outside gene matches: 4. Germline values: CDR1 SGHRS, CDR2 YFSETQ. The CDR3 covers 14 residues. The CDR3 protein is CASSFGLAGDEQYF. The CDR3 DNA reads as TGCGCCAGCAGCTTTGGCCTAGCGGGAGACGAGCAGTACTTC. Full variable domain (rest looked up from reference TRBV5-1 and TRBJ2-7): KAGVTQTPRYLIKTRGQQVTLSCSPISGHRSVSWYQQTPGQGLQFLFEYFSETQRNKGNFPGRFSGRQFSNSRSEMNVSTLELGDSALYLCASSFGLAGDEQYFGPGTRLTVT.

The chain employs TRBV28 and TRBJ2-7; TRBD1 matches 9 bases. The CDR3 covers 12 residues. Germline V gene data show CDR1 as MDHEN and CDR2 as SYDVKM. The V and J ends lost 10 bases and 3 bases, in that order; junction bases with no gene match: 4. As DNA, the CDR3 is TGTGCCACCGGGACAGGGCTCTACGAGCAGTACTTC. It is translated as CATGTGLYEQYF.

V and J are TRBV7-3 and TRBJ2-1, with D tentatively TRBD1 (5 bases). Germline V gene lookup returns CDR1 SGHTA and CDR2 FQGTGA. The CDR3 consists of 15 residues. With 6 bases removed from V and 4 bases from J, the gap between germline ends came to 16 bases. CDR3 bases: TGTGCCAGCAGGGCTCAGGGCACTACTTACAATGAGCAGTTCTTC. Its translation is CASRAQGTTYNEQFF.

The chain is built from TRBV2 and TRBJ2-7; 9 positions match TRBD2. CDR3 size: 13 residues. The germline CDR1 and CDR2 sequences are SNHLY and FYNNEI. V was pared by 11 bases and J by 3 bases, with 8 bases of the junction left unmatched. The CDR3 DNA sequence: TGTGCCGGATTAGCGGGAGTCGGCTACGAGCAGTACTTC. It is translated as CAGLAGVGYEQYF.

V and J are TRBV24-1 and TRBJ2-7; the match to TRBD1 covers 11 bases. V lost 3 bases, J lost 5 bases, and 5 bases stayed unmatched. Germline CDR1 is KGHDR and CDR2 is SFDVKD. This CDR3 is built from 15 residues. This CDR3 is CATSDPGTGGDEQYF. In DNA form, the CDR3 reads TGTGCCACCAGTGATCCCGGGACAGGGGGTGACGAGCAGTACTTC.

The gene calls are TRBV13 and TRBJ2-3; weak D call: TRBD1 (6 bases). Per germline, CDR1 PRHDT and CDR2 FYEKMQ (reference sequence). The V end lost 1 base, the J end lost 2 bases, and 13 bases lay between the germline ends. The CDR3 covers 16 residues. The CDR3 sequence is CASSLVAGAPTDTQYF. The CDR3 DNA is TGTGCCAGCAGCTTAGTAGCAGGGGCCCCCACAGATACGCAGTATTTT.

The chain is built from TRBV5-1 and TRBJ2-3, with TRBD2 as a possible D gene (6 bases). With 0 bases removed from V and 6 bases from J, the gap between germline ends came to 14 bases. CDR3 size: 15 residues. CDR1 is SGHRS, CDR2 YFSETQ, per germline. As DNA, the CDR3 is TGCGCCAGCAGCTTGGAGGCTAGCGTAATGGATACGCAGTATTTT. Translating gives CASSLEASVMDTQYF.

V and J are TRBV28 and TRBJ1-4, with 10 positions matching TRBD1. J lost 7 bases, V lost 6 bases, and 14 bases had no gene match. The germline V gene has CDR1 MDHEN and CDR2 SYDVKM. The CDR3 is 17 amino acids. Written as DNA, the CDR3 is TGTGCCAGCAGGTATCCGGGACAGGGGCTCCCTTTTGAAAAACTGTTTTTT. Protein: CASRYPGQGLPFEKLFF.

V is TRBV7-2 and J is TRBJ2-1; 10 bases match TRBD2. Germline values: CDR1 SGHTA, CDR2 FQGNSA. CDR3 length: 15 amino acids. Unmatched junction bases numbered 3, after V lost 1 base and J lost 6 bases. The chain's CDR3 is CASSLGPSGSNEQFF. DNA for the CDR3: TGTGCCAGCAGCTTAGGGCCTAGCGGGAGCAATGAGCAGTTCTTC.

The chain recombines TRBV7-9 with TRBJ2-5; the match to TRBD1 covers 7 bases. The J segment lost 4 bases and the V segment lost 5 bases, leaving 4 bases of the junction unmatched. CDR1 is SEHNR, CDR2 FQNEAQ, per germline (reference sequence). There are 13 residues in the CDR3. The CDR3 sequence: CASSPPGGETQYF. CDR3 sequence (DNA): TGTGCCAGCAGCCCACCAGGGGGAGAGACCCAGTACTTC.

V is TRBV7-3 and J is TRBJ2-1; D is undetermined. This CDR3 contains 13 residues. Trimming removed 5 bases from V and 7 bases from J, with 12 bases in between. CDR1 and CDR2 from the germline V gene are SGHTA and FQGTGA. The CDR3 DNA reads as TGTGCCAGCAGCCGGATGGGCTTTAATGAGCAGTTCTTC. Translating gives CASSRMGFNEQFF.

This clone was observed a single time. The chain is built from TRBV20-1 and TRBJ2-3; possible D gene TRBD2, 6 bases. The CDR3 consists of 14 residues. With 3 bases removed from V and 5 bases from J, the gap between germline ends came to 15 bases. The germline V gene has CDR1 DFQATT and CDR2 SNEGSKA (reference sequence). CDR3 coding DNA: TGCAGTGCTAGTACGGGAGTGATGTTAGATACGCAGTATTTT. Amino acids: CSASTGVMLDTQYF.

The genes are TRBV19 and TRBJ1-1; D may be TRBD1 (6 bases). Trimming left V 4 bases short and J 1 base short, with 16 bases between. Germline V gene sequence: CDR1 LNHDA, CDR2 SQIVND (reference sequence). The CDR3 consists of 16 residues. In DNA, the CDR3 is TGTGCCAGTAGTAGTCCGGCAGGGGCGCGGAACACTGAAGCTTTCTTT. Translated: CASSSPAGARNTEAFF.

This chain links TRBV19 with TRBJ1-5; D unclear. V lost 3 bases to trimming and J lost 4 bases, with 4 bases between them. Germline V gene lookup returns CDR1 LNHDA and CDR2 SQIVND (reference sequence). The CDR3 loop spans 12 amino acids. CDR3 DNA: TGTGCCAGTAGTATTGCGAATCAGCCCCAGCATTTT. This encodes CASSIANQPQHF.